This T cell receptor (beta chain) was observed in a study of cytomegalovirus exposure and HLA in healthy donors. Amplification used 60 Vbeta primers and 13 Jbeta primers. Libraries were prepared by immunoSEQ multiplex PCR; TCRdb keeps only in-frame clonotypes and omits some of them. Its table records tens of thousands of clones. The germline V gene encodes CDR1 MGHRA and CDR2 YSYEKL. The germline V and J ends were trimmed by 4 bases and 7 bases, with 20 bases remaining between them. The CDR3 contains 15 residues. Concerning this clone: The antigen is not known.

General study findings and limits: One cluster of highly shared sequence variants probably arose as a sequencing artifact.

The receptor comes from a woman in her twenties or thirties in good health and CMV-seronegative. The V and J genes are TRBV4-1 and TRBJ2-7; D possibly corresponds to TRBD2 (5 bases). What was sequenced was PBMCs. The CDR3 spells CASSPIDGHRGEQYF. DNA of the CDR3: TGCGCCAGCAGCCCAATCGACGGCCACAGAGGGGAGCAGTACTTC.